This record looks at one T cell receptor (beta chain) sequence and its context. The target of this receptor is not known. No base quality values were provided; no much bigger clone lies one nucleotide off. The germline V gene encodes CDR1 SQVTM and CDR2 ANQGSEA. Taken from cysteine to phenylalanine, the CDR3 has 12 residues. Of all the DNA, just the CDR3 is kept, 36 bases in frame from base 1. A distance of 12 bases separates the germline ends of V and J, which lose 5 bases and 8 bases respectively. These data belong to a study of shared clonotypes between healthy human individuals (dated by TCRdb to 2018 to 2020). In the study overall: A couple of women and a few men aged 18 to 49 years were included in the cohort. For each donor, three plates each were used for CD4 naive and CD4 memory, two plates were used for CD8 naive, and one plate was used for CD8 memory. Libraries were prepared and TCR repertoires were sequenced by different laboratories using diverse techniques, in order to increase sequencing depth and limit assay-specific biases. Blood TCR repertoires of about five healthy adults were deeply sequenced to estimate repertoire size and the extent of clonotype sharing between individuals. Between about 0.8 and 8.9 billion PBMCs per donor were obtained by leukapheresis. Overall study outcomes, separate from this receptor: Based on pairwise subsampling, the degree of clonotype sharing among donors was expected to be affected by sequencing depth. Even with the large sequencing depth, rarefaction of the sorted-subset datasets indicated that sequencing was incomplete. Approximately 5% of naive CD4, 3.5% of naive CD8, roughly 2.4% of memory CD4, and 0.4% of memory CD8 clonotypes were shared across several donors. Sampling was restricted to blood, and TCR repertoires in tissues likely differ from the TCR repertoires found in blood. Naive subsets generally had larger estimated clonotype richness than memory subsets. The small number of donors limited the genetic and exposure-history diversity represented. Compared with non-shared clonotypes, the clonotypes found in all four sorted-subset donors had higher generation probabilities.

Using the deep immunoSEQ assay, TCR CDR3 regions were amplified from genomic DNA by multiplex PCR. Extracted genomic DNA from each cell subset was distributed evenly across all wells of several immunoSEQ 96-well plates, and each plate was treated as a replicate. For sorted subsets, around 200 ng genomic DNA, equal to tens of thousands of T cell genomes, was loaded into each replicate PCR. The purified libraries were quantified using a Qubit 3.0 fluorometer, sized with a Bioanalyzer 2100, and then quantified again using the KAPA Library Quantification kit. Every immunoSEQ 96-well plate was sequenced on a separate single-read 150-cycle Illumina NextSeq 550 flow cell. In the source study's methods: Because only junctional sequences without quality scores were contained in the immunoSEQ output, filtering matching that applied to full-length reads could not be performed. To assign V/J genes and CDR3, sequences were annotated against IMGT germline references using PyIR, a Python wrapper for IgBLAST v1.9. Reads were filtered out if the reads had weak V/J assignments (E-value above 1e-6), no CDR3, stop codons, out-of-frame junctions, or ambiguous translated residues. V3J clonotypes were defined as sequences sharing the same inferred V gene, J gene, and CDR3 amino acid sequence. Percentage overlap between repertoires was computed as shared unique clonotypes divided by the size of the smaller repertoire. Richness of each repertoire was evaluated using RTK rarefaction, the Chao1 estimator, and Recon v2.1 estimates of unobserved clonotypes. Generation probabilities for all TCRbeta clonotypes obtained by the gDNA method from a few donors were computed using OLGA. As stored in TCRdb, this immuneACCESS dataset retains in-frame rearrangements with V and J assigned. A fraction of the clones does not appear; measured against another copy, unresolved V genes explain less than half of the discrepancy, and the remainder lacks a known reason. Clone size and the V and J calls come from that table; the DNA yielded D and trimming. The sample table contains about 2.3 million clones; only one count was recorded for approximately 90% of them. Clones ranked in the top ten supply around 0.35% of the sample.

The donors were healthy, HIV-negative adults who had no recently reported acute infections or vaccinations. All donors were Caucasian adults living in Nashville, Tennessee, USA. CD4+ T cells were enriched through magnetic negative selection, after which naive cells were positively selected on CD45RA and the remaining negative fraction served as the memory subset. Blood was collected by leukapheresis, and PBMCs were isolated by Ficoll-Histopaque density gradient centrifugation and then cryopreserved in liquid nitrogen vapor phase. Purity and quantity of every magnetically sorted T cell population were checked by analytical flow cytometry. Genomic DNA was isolated from each sorted fraction and quantified by UV absorbance on a Nanodrop 2000c.

Specimen: naive CD4+ T cells from PBMCs. The cell subset or site label here, explained by the study, means: CD45RA+ positively selected. The sequence derives from a man between 18 and 35 years old in good health. Some clones in this sample may be carry-over from other donors' samples. The rearrangement joined TRBV29-1 to TRBJ1-4; no confident D gene assignment can be made. DNA sequence: TGCAGCGTTTCACACAGTGGAGAAAAACTGTTTTTT. Its protein is CSVSHSGEKLFF.